The source of this T cell receptor beta chain is a study of blood T cell repertoires in COVID-19. Study overall: The study drew acute and convalescent COVID-19 samples from the United States, Italy and Spain.

This table comes from immunoSEQ multiplex PCR, and its TCRdb copy is limited to in-frame clones, with some not included. This sample has 40,000 to 45,000 clones; 70% to 90% occur once, and the top ten carry 4.3%. In its sample, this clone was seen once. This receptor was taken from a man aged 55-75 years with acute or convalescent COVID-19. Material for sequencing was peripheral blood.

The CDR3 here is CASSPVGRGEKLFF. The CDR3 DNA follows: TGTGCCAGCTCACCCGTTGGAAGAGGAGAAAAACTGTTTTTT. The chain employs TRBV18 and TRBJ1-4; D is unresolved. V lost 3 bases and J lost 8, with 13 bases in between. The CDR3 loop spans 14 amino acids. Germline V gives CDR1 KGHSH, CDR2 LQKENI.